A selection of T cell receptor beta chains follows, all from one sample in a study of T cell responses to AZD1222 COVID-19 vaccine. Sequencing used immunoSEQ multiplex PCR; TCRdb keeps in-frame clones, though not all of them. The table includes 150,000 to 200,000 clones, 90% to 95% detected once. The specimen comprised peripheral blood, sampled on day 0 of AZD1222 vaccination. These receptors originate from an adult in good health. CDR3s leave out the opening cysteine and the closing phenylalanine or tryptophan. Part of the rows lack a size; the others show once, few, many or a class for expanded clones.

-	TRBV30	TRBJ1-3	AWSVHSGNTIY
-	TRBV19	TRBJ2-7	ASSSLGTAYEQY
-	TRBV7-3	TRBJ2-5	ASSLVGPLTEETQY
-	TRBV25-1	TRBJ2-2	ASSDRANTGELF
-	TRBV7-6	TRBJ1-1	ASSRDRGRGTEAF
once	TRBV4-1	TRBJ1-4	ASSQVALFSREKLF
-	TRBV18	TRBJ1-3	ASSQGRGPTIY
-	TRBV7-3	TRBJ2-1	ASSLKGGQGTYNEQF
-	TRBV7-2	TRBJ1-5	ASSPNGADRRQPQH
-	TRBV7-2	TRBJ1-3	ASSLYGLRNTIY
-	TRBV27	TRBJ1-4	ASSEQVRSGEKLF
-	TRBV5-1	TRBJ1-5	ASSSAPGQPQH
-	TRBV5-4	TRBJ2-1	ASSLYLLAGMNEQF
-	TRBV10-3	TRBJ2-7	AMGANEQY
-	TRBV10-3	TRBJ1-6	AISENKDRSLH
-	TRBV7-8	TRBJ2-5	ASSPHRDRAQETQY
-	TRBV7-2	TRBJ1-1	ASSFPEVAGAF
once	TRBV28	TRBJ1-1	ASSLRGMNTEAF
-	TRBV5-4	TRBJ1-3	ASSPGQGSPGNTIY
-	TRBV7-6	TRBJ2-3	ASSLDQGAGTDTQY
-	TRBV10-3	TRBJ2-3	AIRGTSGDTQY
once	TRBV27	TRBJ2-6	ASSLVGTRSGANVLT
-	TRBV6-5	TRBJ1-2	ASTELGAGNYGYT
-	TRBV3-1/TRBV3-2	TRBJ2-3	ASAAGEYTQY
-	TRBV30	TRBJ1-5	AWSLSNQPQH
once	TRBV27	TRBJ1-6	ASTPWGTGHSPLH
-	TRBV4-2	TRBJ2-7	ASSQDGSGSIYEQY
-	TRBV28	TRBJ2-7	ASSSYLGQGDGLAGVEQY
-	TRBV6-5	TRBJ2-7	ASIPGRSYEQY
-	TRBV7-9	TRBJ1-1	ASSFRQAGTEAF
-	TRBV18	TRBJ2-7	ASSPGPVEGEQY
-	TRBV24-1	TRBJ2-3	ATSDSAGEDTQY
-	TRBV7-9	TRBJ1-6	ASSPGGSRDSPLH
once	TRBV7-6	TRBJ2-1	ASSLGQGDEQF
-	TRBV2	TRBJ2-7	ASSEFGTGTYEQY
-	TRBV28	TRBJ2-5	ASSPPGGGRETQY
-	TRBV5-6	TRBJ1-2	ASSLWTGPLWGYT
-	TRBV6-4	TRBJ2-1	ASSDGLAEYNEQF
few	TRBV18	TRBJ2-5	ASSPTLGQGPSGRSAETQY
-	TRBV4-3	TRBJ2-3	ASSHQTGITDTQY
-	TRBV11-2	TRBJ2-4	ATRVVAKNIQY
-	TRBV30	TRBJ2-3	AWGKRPTDTQY
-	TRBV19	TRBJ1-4	ASSPLQGNEKLF
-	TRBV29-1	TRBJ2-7	SVGLFLTGGPLSSYEQY
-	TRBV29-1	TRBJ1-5	SVRDGSNQPQH
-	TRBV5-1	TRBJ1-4	ASSLDGTVKEKLF
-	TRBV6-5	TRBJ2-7	ASSYERSSYEQY
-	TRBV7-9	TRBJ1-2	ASSLGGSPHYYGYT
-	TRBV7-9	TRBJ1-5	ASSAPTGFGQPQH
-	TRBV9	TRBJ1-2	ASSVELRVTLGYGYT
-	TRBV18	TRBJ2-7	ASSPSGPGGLSYEQY
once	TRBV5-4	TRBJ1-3	ASSLDPTAGNTIY
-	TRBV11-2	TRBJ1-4	ASSFAATNEKLF